This T cell receptor (beta chain) is drawn from a study of early T cells in non-severe SARS-CoV-2 infection. CDR3 length: 13 residues. CDR1 is SEHNR, CDR2 FQNEAQ, per germline (reference sequence). V gave up 5 bases and J gave up 6 bases, with 13 bases separating them. Comment on this clonotype: Its target is not known.

Study-level results: Private and CD4 specificities were missed by VDJdb matching, which favored anti-spike CD8 responses.

Individual cDNA molecules were tagged with unique molecular identifiers. TCRdb recomputed calls from the 5' RACE reads with MiXCR, one row per CDR3 protein. Of approximately 69,000 distinct CDR3 sequences in the sample, roughly 8.7% were seen once. The sequence came from an adult who was a healthcare worker with PCR-confirmed SARS-CoV-2 infection or an uninfected control (not recorded which). The chain carries TRBV7-9 and TRBJ1-1; perhaps TRBD1 as D (5 bases). The sample comprised whole blood. In DNA, the CDR3 is TGTGCCAGCAGCGCACAGGTTAACCCTGAAGCTTTCTTT. Its translation is CASSAQVNPEAFF.